The 27 T cell receptor beta chains below all came from one sample that was sequenced in a study of T cells in Graves' hyperthyroidism and ophthalmopathy. TCR beta CDR3 region amplification was performed from RNA transcripts. The HTBI primer set served for first-round RT-PCR of the TCR CDR3. Each CDR3 protein is one row after TCRdb ran MiXCR on the multiplex PCR reads. The sample shows around 250,000 distinct CDR3 sequences, around 15% of them seen only once. Source material: blood. These receptors were obtained from a woman aged 18-35 years with Graves' ophthalmopathy.

The table lists this clonotype with many counts. The rearrangement joins TRBV7-9 to TRBJ1-2; D unclear. This CDR3 has 17 amino acids. From germline, CDR1 is SEHNR and CDR2 FQNEAQ (reference sequence). Trimming cost V 0 bases and J 2 bases, with 16 bases left between them. In nucleotides, the CDR3 is TGTGCCAGCAGCTTAGCGTGGGGAGGTGGTGTAAACTATGGCTACACCTTC. This encodes CASSLAWGGGVNYGYTF.

This clonotype was recorded at least ten times. The genes are TRBV9 and TRBJ2-7; 8 bases align to TRBD2. Germline loops: CDR1 SGDLS, CDR2 YYNGEE. Trimming at V came to 0 bases and at J to 5 bases, leaving 4 bases not matched to a gene. The CDR3 has 14 amino acids. The CDR3 reads CASSVEGLGHEQYF. DNA of the CDR3: TGTGCCAGCAGCGTAGAGGGACTAGGGCACGAGCAGTACTTC.

Details on this clonotype: Since no conserved phenylalanine or tryptophan closes the CDR3, a read error is the likely cause. This chain connects TRBV19 to TRBJ1-1, with TRBD1 matching 9 bases. Germline V lookup: CDR1 LNHDA, CDR2 SQIVND (reference sequence). J was trimmed by 4 bases and V by 6 bases; bases with no gene match: 9. CDR3 length equals 15 residues. As DNA, the CDR3 is TGTGCCAGTAGCTCACAGGGGGCTGCAAGCACTGAAGCTTTCCTT. Encoded protein: CASSSQGAASTEAFL.

This clonotype was seen ten or more times. This chain links TRBV27 with TRBJ2-1; no clear D gene. CDR1 is MNHEY, CDR2 SMNVEV, per germline (reference sequence). V was clipped by 4 bases and J by 0 bases, with 10 bases between them. This CDR3 has 15 amino acids. CDR3 sequence (DNA): TGTGCCAGCAGTTACAGCGCTAGCTCCTACAATGAGCAGTTCTTC. Translating it yields CASSYSASSYNEQFF.

Many counts were recorded for this clonotype. This chain connects TRBV5-4 to TRBJ1-2; tentative D call: TRBD1 (6 bases). V was cut by 5 bases and J by 7 bases, with 18 bases left in between. The CDR3 runs 14 residues. Germline V gene sequence: CDR1 SGHNT, CDR2 YYREEE (reference sequence). For the CDR3, the DNA is TGTGCCAGCAGGACCGACAGGCGCCTGGGTGGCTACACCTTC. Translation gives CASRTDRRLGGYTF. The full variable domain, with the rest looked up from reference TRBV5-4 and TRBJ1-2, is ETGVTQSPTHLIKTRGQQVTLRCSSQSGHNTVSWYQQALGQGPQFIFQYYREEENGRGNFPPRFSGLQFPNYSSELNVNALELDDSALYLCASRTDRRLGGYTFGSGTRLTVV.

Many counts were recorded for this clonotype. The genes are TRBV18 and TRBJ1-6; tentatively, D is TRBD1 (6 bases). CDR3 length: 14 amino acids. Trimming removed 6 bases at V and 9 bases at J, with 15 bases between. Germline V lookup: CDR1 KGHSH, CDR2 LQKENI. CDR3 nucleotides: TGTGCCAGCTCCCACATAAGGGGGATTTCACCCCTCCACTTT. Residues: CASSHIRGISPLHF.

This clonotype occurred a few times. The chain combines TRBV28 with TRBJ1-2, with a weak D call TRBD1 (6 bases). The V gene's germline CDR1 is MDHEN and CDR2 SYDVKM. Trimming removed 4 bases from V and 5 bases from J, with 17 bases in between. The CDR3 is 15 residues long. CDR3 coding DNA: TGTGCCAGCAGTTCATACAGGGCTAGGGGGTATGGCTACACCTTC. It specifies CASSSYRARGYGYTF.

This clonotype was counted at least ten times. This chain connects TRBV29-1 to TRBJ2-1; D is unresolved. Trimming shortened V by 5 bases and J by 6 bases, and 17 bases separated the two germline ends. The CDR3 covers 14 residues. The germline CDR1 and CDR2 sequences are SQVTM and ANQGSEA. The CDR3 DNA follows: TGCAGCGTTTACCGCGGAGTTCTCGCCAATGAGCAGTTCTTC. Protein product: CSVYRGVLANEQFF.

In its sample, this clonotype was seen many times. The V call is TRBV7-8, the J call TRBJ2-1; 7 nucleotides agree with TRBD1. Trimming took 5 bases from V and 5 from J; bases not matched to a gene: 6. Germline CDR1 and CDR2: SGHVS and FQNEAQ. This CDR3 contains 14 residues. The CDR3 nucleotides are TGTGCCAGCAGCGTCGGGACAGCCAACAATGAGCAGTTCTTC. Its translation is CASSVGTANNEQFF.

The sample holds many counts of this clonotype. The chain carries TRBV20-1 and TRBJ2-1; perhaps TRBD2 as D (6 bases). The CDR3 contains 14 residues. From germline, CDR1 is DFQATT and CDR2 SNEGSKA (reference sequence). Trimming stripped 6 bases from V and 12 bases from J, with 24 bases between. This CDR3 reads CSARAPSGSGGQFF. CDR3 bases: TGCAGTGCCCGGGCGCCTTCAGGGTCCGGGGGGCAGTTCTTC.

This clonotype was recorded many times. The V and J genes are TRBV7-9 and TRBJ1-2; D unclear. The CDR3 consists of 16 residues. Germline lookup yields CDR1 SEHNR and CDR2 FQNEAQ (reference sequence). Trimming removed 5 bases at V and 4 bases at J, with 20 bases between. This CDR3 reads CASSPHLTESAYGYTF. The CDR3 DNA reads as TGTGCCAGCAGCCCGCACCTGACGGAGAGCGCCTATGGCTACACCTTC.

This clonotype was detected only a few times. The chain combines TRBV5-6 with TRBJ2-2; weak D call: TRBD2 (6 bases). Germline V lookup: CDR1 SGHDT, CDR2 YYEEEE. V was pared by 4 bases and J by 5 bases, with 18 bases between. The CDR3 covers 16 residues. CDR3 sequence (DNA): TGTGCCAGCAGCCCGTTCTGGGGGGAGAGGACCGGGGAGCTGTTTTTT. Residues: CASSPFWGERTGELFF.

This clonotype was found a few times. This rearrangement joins TRBV28 to TRBJ1-5; 11 bases map to TRBD1. The germline V gene encodes CDR1 MDHEN and CDR2 SYDVKM. This CDR3 has 19 residues. The V gene end was trimmed by 6 bases and the J gene end by 7 bases; junction bases not matched to a gene: 20. The CDR3 nucleotides are TGTGCCAGCAGCTTGCTCCTCTCCGGGACAGGGGGAAGTCGGCAGCCCCAGCATTTT. This sequence encodes CASSLLLSGTGGSRQPQHF.

This clonotype was seen many times. The CDR3 reads CASSLAGREETQYF. The CDR3 nucleotides are TGTGCCAGCAGCTTAGCGGGCAGGGAAGAGACCCAGTACTTC. V usage is TRBV7-9 and J usage is TRBJ2-5; weak D call: TRBD1 (5 bases). Deletions cut 0 bases from V and 3 bases from J, with 8 bases between. The CDR3 contains 14 residues. From germline, CDR1 is SEHNR and CDR2 FQNEAQ (reference sequence).

This clonotype was observed many times. This sequence joins TRBV20-1 and TRBJ2-2; D possibly matches TRBD1 or TRBD2 (5 bases each). Looked up from germline, CDR1 is DFQATT and CDR2 is SNEGSKA (reference sequence). The V gene lost 1 base and the J gene lost 1 base, with 25 bases spanning the gap. CDR3 length: 20 residues. In DNA form, the CDR3 reads TGCAGTGCTAGAGTCCTCCGGGACCAAAGTGGTCGGTTGAACACCGGGGAGCTGTTTTTT. Its translation: CSARVLRDQSGRLNTGELFF.

The chain recombines TRBV20-1 with TRBJ2-6; D ambiguous. The CDR3 extends over 16 amino acids. V was pared by 6 bases and J by 4 bases, with 19 bases between. CDR1 is DFQATT and CDR2 is SNEGSKA in the germline V gene (reference sequence). Here the CDR3 reads CSAPRPTIGGANVLTF. DNA for the CDR3: TGCAGTGCCCCCCGTCCCACCATTGGGGGGGCCAACGTCCTGACTTTC.

This chain connects TRBV20-1 to TRBJ2-7; 11 bases agree with TRBD2. V dropped 0 bases and J dropped 4; count of bases not matched to a gene: 14. Germline V lookup: CDR1 DFQATT, CDR2 SNEGSKA (reference sequence). This CDR3 has 18 amino acids. In DNA, the CDR3 is TGCAGTGCTAGAGATTTCGGGTCTGAGACTAGCGGGACTTACGAGCAGTACTTC. This gives the protein CSARDFGSETSGTYEQYF.

The sample holds many counts of this clonotype. The chain links TRBV2 to TRBJ2-3, with 7 bases matching TRBD2. This CDR3 region has 18 residues. With 6 bases clipped from V and 6 bases from J, the junction kept 21 bases outside the gene matches. CDR1 and CDR2 from the germline V gene are SNHLY and FYNNEI. CDR3 nucleotides: TGTGCCAGCAGCGGGACCGACCTAAACGCGGGAGAACCGGATACGCAGTATTTT. Translation: CASSGTDLNAGEPDTQYF. The full variable domain, with the rest looked up from reference TRBV2 and TRBJ2-3, is EPEVTQTPSHQVTQMGQEVILRCVPISNHLYFYWYRQILGQKVEFLVSFYNNEISEKSEIFDDQFSVERPDGSNFTLKIRSTKLEDSAMYFCASSGTDLNAGEPDTQYFGPGTRLTVL.

J is TRBJ2-1 and V is TRBV6-1; 11 nucleotides align to TRBD2. Trimming removed 0 bases from V and 6 bases from J; junction bases left unmatched: 4. The CDR3 runs to 16 residues. Germline V CDR1 and CDR2: MNHNS, SASEGT. The chain's CDR3 is CASSEASGGAGNEQFF. For the CDR3, the DNA is TGTGCCAGCAGTGAAGCTAGCGGGGGGGCCGGCAATGAGCAGTTCTTC.

This clonotype has a count of ten or more. V usage is TRBV12-5 and J usage is TRBJ2-1; D not resolved. Germline assignment: CDR1 LGHNT and CDR2 FRNRAP. V was trimmed by 9 bases and J by 1 base, leaving 10 bases between them. The CDR3 is 13 amino acids. DNA for the CDR3: TGTGCTAGCGCCCTAGTTTCCTACAATGAGCAGTTCTTC. It specifies CASALVSYNEQFF.

This clonotype has at least ten counts. The gene calls are TRBV30 and TRBJ1-4; D gene unclear. This CDR3 has 14 residues. The V end was cut by 1 base, the J end by 3 bases, with 9 bases between. Germline V CDR1 and CDR2: GTSNPN, SVGIG (reference sequence). In nucleotides, the CDR3 is TGTGCCTGGAGTGAAATGGGAGCTAATGAAAAACTGTTTTTT. The encoded protein is CAWSEMGANEKLFF.

This clonotype was seen ten or more times. The rearrangement joins TRBV30 to TRBJ2-1, with 12 bases that match TRBD2. The ends lost 1 base at V and 0 bases at J; junction bases unmatched: 7. The CDR3 has 18 amino acids. The germline V gene encodes CDR1 GTSNPN and CDR2 SVGIG (reference sequence). The CDR3, as DNA: TGTGCCTGGAGTGGGCTAGCGGGAGGGGGGAGCTCCTACAATGAGCAGTTCTTC. This encodes CAWSGLAGGGSSYNEQFF.

This clonotype showed up many times. V is TRBV10-3 and J is TRBJ1-1; D is undetermined. CDR1 and CDR2 (germline): ENHRY, SYGVKD. With 4 bases removed from V and 3 bases from J, the gap between germline ends came to 15 bases. The CDR3 consists of 15 residues. The chain's CDR3 is CAISAEGVRDTEAFF. CDR3 bases: TGTGCCATCAGTGCGGAGGGCGTCCGGGACACTGAAGCTTTCTTT.

Ten or more counts support this clonotype. This chain links TRBV2 with TRBJ2-7, with D perhaps assigned TRBD1 or TRBD2 (5 bases each). V was pared by 2 bases and J by 3 bases, with 14 bases between. This CDR3 comprises 15 residues. CDR1 and CDR2 (germline): SNHLY, FYNNEI. The CDR3 region is CASSETWGRSYEQYF. CDR3 in DNA: TGTGCCAGCAGTGAAACGTGGGGACGGAGCTACGAGCAGTACTTC.

This clonotype was picked up many times. The CDR3 region has the DNA TGCAGTGCTAGTGGCGAGGGGCGGAGGGGCGAGCAGTACTTC. It encodes CSASGEGRRGEQYF. This rearrangement joins TRBV20-1 to TRBJ2-7, with D possibly matching TRBD2 (6 bases). V lost 3 bases and J lost 6, with 18 bases in between. The CDR3 has 14 amino acids. Germline values: CDR1 DFQATT, CDR2 SNEGSKA (reference sequence).

The table lists this clonotype with many counts. The J gene is TRBJ2-1, the V gene TRBV28, with TRBD2 matching 12 bases. There are 16 residues in the CDR3. Looked up from germline, CDR1 is MDHEN and CDR2 is SYDVKM. Trimming cost V 6 bases and J 4 bases; bases outside gene matches: 7. Written as DNA, the CDR3 is TGTGCCAGCAGACAACAAACTAGCGGGAGGTACAATGAGCAGTTCTTC. Its protein is CASRQQTSGRYNEQFF.

The table lists this clonotype with many counts. This rearrangement joins TRBV28 to TRBJ2-7; D is perhaps TRBD1 (5 bases). This CDR3 is 13 amino acids long. Per germline, CDR1 MDHEN and CDR2 SYDVKM. V lost 8 bases and J 2 bases, leaving 13 bases between the germline ends. The CDR3 DNA is TGTGCCAGCTTGGGGCCGCCGACCTACGAGCAGTACTTC. This codes for CASLGPPTYEQYF. The whole variable domain, filled in from reference TRBV28 and TRBJ2-7, reads DVKVTQSSRYLVKRTGEKVFLECVQDMDHENMFWYRQDPGLGLRLIYFSYDVKMKEKGDIPEGYSVSREKKERFSLILESASTNQTSMYLCASLGPPTYEQYFGPGTRLTVT.